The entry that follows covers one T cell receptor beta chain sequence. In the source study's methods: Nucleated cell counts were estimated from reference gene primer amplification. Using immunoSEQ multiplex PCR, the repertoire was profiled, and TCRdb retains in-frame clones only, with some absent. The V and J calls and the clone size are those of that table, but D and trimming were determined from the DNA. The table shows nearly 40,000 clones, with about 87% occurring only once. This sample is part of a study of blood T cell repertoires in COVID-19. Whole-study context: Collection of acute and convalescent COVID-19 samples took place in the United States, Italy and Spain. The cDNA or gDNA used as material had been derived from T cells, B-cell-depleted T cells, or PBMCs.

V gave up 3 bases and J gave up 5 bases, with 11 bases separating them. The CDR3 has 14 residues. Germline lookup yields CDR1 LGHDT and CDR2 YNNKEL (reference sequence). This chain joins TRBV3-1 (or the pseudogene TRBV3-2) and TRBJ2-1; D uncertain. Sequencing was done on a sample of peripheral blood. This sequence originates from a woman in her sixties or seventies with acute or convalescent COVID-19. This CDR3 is CASSQSRVDNEQFF. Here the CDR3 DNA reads TGTGCCAGCAGCCAGTCCCGGGTTGACAATGAGCAGTTCTTC.